This paragraph reports one TCR beta chain. The record originates from a study of T cell responses to AZD1222 COVID-19 vaccine. Repertoires were generated with immunoSEQ multiplex PCR, while TCRdb's copy carries only in-frame clones and drops some. The data show 130,000 or so clones, around 94% seen once. V was pared by 2 bases and J by 2 bases, with 3 bases of the junction left unmatched. The CDR3 has 15 amino acids. Germline CDR1 and CDR2: LGHNA and YNFKEQ. The chain has TRBV4-2 and TRBJ2-7; 10 positions match TRBD2. The source of this sequence is an adult in good health. Specimen: peripheral blood, collected on day 0 of AZD1222 vaccination. The CDR3 is CASSQRTSGAYEQYF. CDR3 bases: TGTGCCAGCAGCCAAAGGACTAGCGGAGCCTACGAGCAGTACTTC.